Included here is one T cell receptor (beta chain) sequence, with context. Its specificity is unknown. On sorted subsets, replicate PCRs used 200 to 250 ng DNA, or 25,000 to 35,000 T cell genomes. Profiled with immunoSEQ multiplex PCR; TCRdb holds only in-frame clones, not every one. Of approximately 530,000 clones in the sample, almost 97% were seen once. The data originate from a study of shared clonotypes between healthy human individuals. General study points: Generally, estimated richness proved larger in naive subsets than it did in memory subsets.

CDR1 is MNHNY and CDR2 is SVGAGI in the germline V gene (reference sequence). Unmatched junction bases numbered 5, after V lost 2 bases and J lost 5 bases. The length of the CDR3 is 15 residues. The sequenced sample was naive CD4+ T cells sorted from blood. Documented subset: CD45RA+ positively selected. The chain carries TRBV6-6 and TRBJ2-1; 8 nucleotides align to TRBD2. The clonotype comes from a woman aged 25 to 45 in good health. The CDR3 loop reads CASSYGLAGHNEQFF. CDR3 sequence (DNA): TGTGCCAGCAGTTACGGGCTAGCGGGTCACAATGAGCAGTTCTTC.